In this sample, the clone carrying this T cell receptor (beta chain) turned up many times. Its antigen is unknown. This sample is part of a study of beta chain features in type 1 diabetes. Background on the study: Age, gender and cell yields were similar between patients and healthy donors. Points from the study as a whole: Individuals with type 1 diabetes displayed fewer insertions and more deletions at VDJ junctions. PCR could preferentially amplify shorter templates, alike in patients and controls. Across all four CD4+ subsets, people with type 1 diabetes showed modestly shorter TCRB CDR3s.

Germline V gene sequence: CDR1 DFQATT, CDR2 SNEGSKA (reference sequence). V was pared by 6 bases and J by 3 bases, with 6 bases between. The CDR3 runs to 10 residues. Expressed TCRB transcripts were sequenced because the entire RNA isolate underwent reverse transcription. Profiling relied on immunoSEQ multiplex PCR, and the TCRdb table lists in-frame clones only, not all of them. Of about 220,000 clones listed, roughly 11% are singletons. This rearrangement joins TRBV20-1 to TRBJ2-7; unclear D gene. The source material was central memory CD4+ T cells from blood. This clonotype was obtained from a man between 18 and 35 years old in good health. The CDR3 protein is CSALHYEQYF. CDR3 in DNA: TGCAGTGCGCTTCACTACGAGCAGTACTTC.